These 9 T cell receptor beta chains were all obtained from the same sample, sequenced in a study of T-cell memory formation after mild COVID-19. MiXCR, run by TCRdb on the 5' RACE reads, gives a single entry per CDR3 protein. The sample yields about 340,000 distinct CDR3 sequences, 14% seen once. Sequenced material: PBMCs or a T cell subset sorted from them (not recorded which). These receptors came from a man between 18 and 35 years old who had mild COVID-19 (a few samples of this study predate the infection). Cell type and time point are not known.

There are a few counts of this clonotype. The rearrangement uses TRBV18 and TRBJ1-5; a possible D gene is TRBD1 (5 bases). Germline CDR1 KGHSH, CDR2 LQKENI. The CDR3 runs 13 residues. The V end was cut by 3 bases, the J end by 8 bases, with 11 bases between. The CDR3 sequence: CASSPQGDEPQHF. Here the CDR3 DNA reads TGTGCCAGCTCACCTCAGGGAGACGAGCCCCAGCATTTT.

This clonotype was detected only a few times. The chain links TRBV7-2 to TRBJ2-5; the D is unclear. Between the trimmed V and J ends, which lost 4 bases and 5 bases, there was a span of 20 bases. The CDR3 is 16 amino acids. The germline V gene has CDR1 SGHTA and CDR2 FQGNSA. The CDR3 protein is CASSSFYPGTGETQYF. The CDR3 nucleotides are TGTGCCAGCAGCTCCTTTTATCCTGGCACTGGGGAGACCCAGTACTTC. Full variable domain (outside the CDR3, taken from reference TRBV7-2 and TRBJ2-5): GAGVSQSPSNKVTEKGKDVELRCDPISGHTALYWYRQSLGQGLEFLIYFQGNSAPDKSGLPSDRFSAERTGGSVSTLTIQRTQQEDSAVYLCASSSFYPGTGETQYFGPGTRLLVL.

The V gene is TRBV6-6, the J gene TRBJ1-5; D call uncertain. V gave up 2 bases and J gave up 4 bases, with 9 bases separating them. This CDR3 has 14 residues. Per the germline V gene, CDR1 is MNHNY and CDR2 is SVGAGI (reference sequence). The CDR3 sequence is CASSYQTQNQPQHF. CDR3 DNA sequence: TGTGCCAGCAGTTACCAGACACAGAATCAGCCCCAGCATTTT.

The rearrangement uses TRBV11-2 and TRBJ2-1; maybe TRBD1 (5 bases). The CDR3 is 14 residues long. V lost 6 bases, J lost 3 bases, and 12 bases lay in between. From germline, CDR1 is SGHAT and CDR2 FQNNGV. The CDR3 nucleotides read TGTGCCAGCAGGGTCCAGGGCCACTACAATGAGCAGTTCTTC. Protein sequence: CASRVQGHYNEQFF.

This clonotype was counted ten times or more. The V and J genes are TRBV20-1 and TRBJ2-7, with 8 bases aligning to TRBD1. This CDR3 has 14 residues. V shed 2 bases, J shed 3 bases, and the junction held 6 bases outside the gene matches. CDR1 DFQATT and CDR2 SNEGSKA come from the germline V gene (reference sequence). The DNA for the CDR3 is TGCAGTGCTAGACCACCGGACAGGGACTACGAGCAGTACGTC. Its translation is CSARPPDRDYEQYV.

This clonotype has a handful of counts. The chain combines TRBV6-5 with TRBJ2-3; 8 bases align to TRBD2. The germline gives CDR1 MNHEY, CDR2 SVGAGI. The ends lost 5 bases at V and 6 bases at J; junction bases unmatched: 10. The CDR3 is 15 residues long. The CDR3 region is CASSLFGGAGDTQYF. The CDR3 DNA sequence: TGTGCCAGCAGTCTGTTCGGGGGGGCCGGGGATACGCAGTATTTT.

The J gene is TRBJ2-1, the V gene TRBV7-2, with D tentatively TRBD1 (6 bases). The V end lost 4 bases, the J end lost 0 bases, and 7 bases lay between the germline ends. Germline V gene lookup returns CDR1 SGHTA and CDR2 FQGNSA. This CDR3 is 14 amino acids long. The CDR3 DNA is TGTGCCAGCAGCTCACAGGGCTCCTACAATGAGCAGTTCTTC. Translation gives CASSSQGSYNEQFF.

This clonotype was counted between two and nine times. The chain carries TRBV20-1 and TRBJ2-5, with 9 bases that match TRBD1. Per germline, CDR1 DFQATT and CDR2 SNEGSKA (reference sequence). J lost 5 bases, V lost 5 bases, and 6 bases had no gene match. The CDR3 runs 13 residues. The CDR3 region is CSAPRDRVETQYF. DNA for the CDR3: TGCAGTGCTCCGAGGGACAGGGTTGAGACCCAGTACTTC.

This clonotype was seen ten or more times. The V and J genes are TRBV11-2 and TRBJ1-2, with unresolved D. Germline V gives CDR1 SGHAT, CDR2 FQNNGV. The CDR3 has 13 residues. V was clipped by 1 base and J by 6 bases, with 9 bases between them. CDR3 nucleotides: TGTGCCAGCAGCTTAGGGACCGGGGATGGCTACACCTTC. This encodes CASSLGTGDGYTF.